This T cell receptor beta chain stems from a study of CXCR3-negative and CXCR3-positive naive CD8 T cells. The authors prepared UMI-labeled TRB cDNA libraries by 5' RACE. TCRdb re-analyzed the 5' RACE reads; it lists each CDR3 protein once, without DNA. The ten top clones account for around 1.9%, within a sample of 8,000 or so distinct CDR3 sequences. The CDR3 contains 15 residues. This clonotype shows up as medium-sized by frequency. As yet, its antigen is unknown. General study results and limits: TRBV-TRBJ usage matched between naive CXCR3-negative and CXCR3-positive cells but not between memory cells.

This TCR derives from a human donor in good health. Some clones in this sample may be carry-over from other donors' samples. Specimen: naive CXCR3- CD8+ T cells from blood. Subset in this sample: CD45RO-CCR7+CD27+CD95- naive CD8+ T cells lacking CXCR3 (TNR3-). This chain uses TRBV21-1 with TRBJ2-7; the D call of TRBD1 rests on TCRdb alone, since no DNA is present to check it. TRBV21-1 is shown as a pseudogene. This CDR3 reads CASSAPGTGRREQYF.